Listed below are T cell receptor beta chains from one sample, sequenced in a study of shared clonotypes between healthy human individuals. Produced via immunoSEQ multiplex PCR; TCRdb's table is partial and in-frame only. The table has approximately 600,000 clones, roughly 95% seen once. The sequenced sample was naive CD8+ T cells sorted from blood. These receptor sequences come from a woman in her thirties in good health. CDR3s include the opening cysteine and the closing phenylalanine or tryptophan. D genes are given only for firm matches. Clone sizes are given selectively: once, few, many, or a class where the clone is expanded.

d_gene	abundance	v_gene	j_gene	CDR3nt	CDR3aa
-	-	TRBV9	TRBJ1-6	TGTGCCAGCAGCCCAACCACTTCACCCCTCCACTTT	CASSPTTSPLHF
TRBD2	-	TRBV5-1	TRBJ2-3	TGCGCCAGCAGCTTGGCCTCAGCGGGACCCTTAGATACGCAGTATTTT	CASSLASAGPLDTQYF
-	-	TRBV5-1	TRBJ2-7	TGCGCCAGCAGCCGACGCCCTTCTCCTAGGGAGTACTTC	CASSRRPSPREYF
TRBD1	-	TRBV28	TRBJ2-1	TGTGCCAGCGAGACCCGGGACAGGGAACTCAATGAGCAGTTCTTC	CASETRDRELNEQFF
-	-	TRBV7-8	TRBJ1-4	TGTGCCAGCAGCTTAGCGCTAATAGGATCAACTAATGAAAAACTGTTTTTT	CASSLALIGSTNEKLFF
-	-	TRBV27	TRBJ1-1	TGTGCCAGCAGTTTGGGTGGGGGGGGGACCACTGAAGCTTTCTTT	CASSLGGGGTTEAFF
TRBD1	-	TRBV6-1	TRBJ2-7	TGTGCCAGCAGTGGCGAAATTTTTGCGACAGGGGGGAACGAGCAGTACTTC	CASSGEIFATGGNEQYF
TRBD2	-	TRBV18	TRBJ2-7	TGTGCCAGCTCACCAGGGACTAGCGGGGTGAGGCTATCCTACGAGCAGTACTTC	CASSPGTSGVRLSYEQYF
-	-	TRBV7-3	TRBJ2-2	TGTGCCAGCAGCTTGCGAGGCCAAACGAACACCGGGGAGCTGTTTTTT	CASSLRGQTNTGELFF
-	once	TRBV4-1	TRBJ1-5	TGCGCCAGCAGCCAAGGGACGGGAAGCAATCAGCCCCAGCATTTT	CASSQGTGSNQPQHF
TRBD2	-	TRBV18	TRBJ2-1	TGTGCCAGCTCACCACGAGGGGGAATGGGACTAGCGGGAGTCAATGAGCAGTTCTTC	CASSPRGGMGLAGVNEQFF
-	-	TRBV4-2	TRBJ2-7	TGTGCCAGCAGCCATCGAAGGGGCGCAACCTACGAGCAGTACTTC	CASSHRRGATYEQYF
-	-	TRBV20-1	TRBJ2-3	TGCAGTGCTAGACAGGGGGGGATGCAGTATTTT	CSARQGGMQYF
-	-	TRBV28	TRBJ2-1	TGTGCCAGCAGTTACATCCAGACTCCGGGTAATGAGCAGTTCTTC	CASSYIQTPGNEQFF
-	once	TRBV7-3	TRBJ2-1	TGTGCCAGCAGCTTAGAAGGTGGGAGTGGGTACAATGAGCAGTTCTTC	CASSLEGGSGYNEQFF
-	-	TRBV27	TRBJ2-7	TGTGCCAGCCGTACCGGGTCCTCTCCCTACGAGCAGTACTTC	CASRTGSSPYEQYF
TRBD2	-	TRBV14	TRBJ2-1	TGTGCCAGCAGCCCTTCTGGCGGGAGGACCTACAATGAGCAGTTCTTC	CASSPSGGRTYNEQFF
-	-	TRBV7-9	TRBJ2-1	TGTGCCAGCGAGGGGCCTCCCTACAATGAGCAGTTCTTC	CASEGPPYNEQFF
-	-	TRBV5-6	TRBJ2-3	TGTGCCAGCAGCTTACTAGTGGGTACGCAGTATTTT	CASSLLVGTQYF
-	-	TRBV4-1	TRBJ2-7	TGCGCCAGCAGCCAAGTTTCTACAGATGCCTACGAGCAGTACTTC	CASSQVSTDAYEQYF
-	once	TRBV5-4	TRBJ2-7	TGTGCCAGCAGCCTAGGAACCGGAGTGTCCTACGAGCAGTACTTC	CASSLGTGVSYEQYF
-	few	TRBV27	TRBJ2-7	TGTGCCAGCGGTTCAGGCTACGAGCAGTACTTC	CASGSGYEQYF
-	-	TRBV11-2	TRBJ2-5	TGTGCCAGCAGCTTGACAGGGAGGCAAGAGACCCAGTACTTC	CASSLTGRQETQYF
-	-	TRBV6-5	TRBJ1-2	TGTGCCAGCAGTTACTTAGATGGCTATGGCTACACCTTC	CASSYLDGYGYTF
-	-	TRBV7-3	TRBJ1-3	TGTGCCAGCAGCTTATCAGCTTACGCGGGAAACACCATATATTTT	CASSLSAYAGNTIYF
-	-	TRBV28	TRBJ2-7	TGTGCCAGCACCGTGGGCCTCTACGAGCAGTACTTC	CASTVGLYEQYF
-	-	TRBV6-5	TRBJ1-2	TGTGCCAGCAGTCCCCCCGACACTACTAACTATGGCTACACCTTC	CASSPPDTTNYGYTF
-	-	TRBV5-5	TRBJ2-7	TGTGCCAGCAGCTTGCGGGGACGATCCTACGAGCAGTACTTC	CASSLRGRSYEQYF
-	-	TRBV4-1	TRBJ2-7	TGCGCCAGCAGCCAACAACCCCCTACCGCTCTAGTAGACTACGAGCAGTACTTC	CASSQQPPTALVDYEQYF
TRBD2	-	TRBV6-5	TRBJ2-7	TGTGCCAGCAGTTACTATGAGACTAGCGGGTACGAGCAGTACTTC	CASSYYETSGYEQYF
-	-	TRBV19	TRBJ2-6	TGTGCCAGTAAGAGTGGCGTGTCGGGCCCCTGGTACGGGGCCAACGTCCTGACTTTC	CASKSGVSGPWYGANVLTF
-	-	TRBV28	TRBJ1-3	TGTGCCAGCGATACTCTGGGGAGCTCTGGAAACACCATATATTTT	CASDTLGSSGNTIYF
TRBD2	-	TRBV28	TRBJ2-1	TGTGCCAGCAGACCTACTAGCGACGCCTACAATGAGCAGTTCTTC	CASRPTSDAYNEQFF
TRBD1	once	TRBV11-1	TRBJ1-1	TGTGCCAGCAGCTTAGTGACAGGGGGATCCACTGAAGCTTTCTTT	CASSLVTGGSTEAFF
-	once	TRBV5-6	TRBJ2-1	TGTGCCAGCAGCTTAAAGGAACGCAATGAGCAGTTCTTC	CASSLKERNEQFF
-	few	TRBV11-2	TRBJ1-1	TGTGCCAGCAGCCAAGGGGACACTGAAGCTTTCTTT	CASSQGDTEAFF
TRBD1	-	TRBV5-1	TRBJ1-5	TGCGCCAGCAGCTTGGACAGGGGGGGCAATCAGCCCCAGCATTTT	CASSLDRGGNQPQHF
-	few	TRBV27	TRBJ2-1	TGTGCCAGCAGTTTTTCCCCCTACAATGAGCAGTTCTTC	CASSFSPYNEQFF
TRBD2	-	TRBV10-3	TRBJ2-1	TGTGCCATCGGTAATAAGCGGGAGGGTTCTCGGAATGAGCAGTTCTTC	CAIGNKREGSRNEQFF
-	-	TRBV28	TRBJ1-4	TGTGCCAGCAGCCCAGGTTTCGAAAAACTGTTTTTT	CASSPGFEKLFF
-	once	TRBV28	TRBJ2-7	TGTGCCAGCAGTTTATACGCCCGGTGGGGAGGCAGCTACGAGCAGTACTTC	CASSLYARWGGSYEQYF
-	-	TRBV5-4	TRBJ2-7	TGTGCCAGCAGCCGGGTTGGGGGGAGCGAGCAGTACTTC	CASSRVGGSEQYF
-	-	TRBV27	TRBJ1-3	TGTGCCAGCAGTTTATCAGGATCTGGAAACACCATATATTTT	CASSLSGSGNTIYF
TRBD1	once	TRBV13	TRBJ1-2	TGTGCCAGCAGCTTAAATTGGGACAGCGATGGCTACACCTTC	CASSLNWDSDGYTF
TRBD1	-	TRBV27	TRBJ1-1	TGTGCCAGCAGTGACAGGGGGCGCGACACTGAAGCTTTCTTT	CASSDRGRDTEAFF
-	-	TRBV5-8	TRBJ2-7	TGTGCCAGCAGCTTGGGCCTAGAGTACGAGCAGTACTTC	CASSLGLEYEQYF
TRBD1	once	TRBV13	TRBJ1-1	TGTGCCAGCAGCTTGGGACAGTTGAACACTGAAGCTTTCTTT	CASSLGQLNTEAFF
-	-	TRBV5-4	TRBJ2-7	TGTGCCAGCAGCTTCGGAAGTGGCTCCTACGAGCAGTACTTC	CASSFGSGSYEQYF
-	once	TRBV28	TRBJ2-3	TGTGCCAGCTGTGGACTACTGAGCACAGATACGCAGTATTTT	CASCGLLSTDTQYF
-	once	TRBV13	TRBJ2-3	TGTGCCAGCAGCCCACCCCCAGGGTCACGGGCAGATACGCAGTATTTT	CASSPPPGSRADTQYF
-	-	TRBV5-1	TRBJ2-7	TGCGCCAGCAGCTTGGATGTAAAGAACTACGAGCAGTACTTC	CASSLDVKNYEQYF
TRBD2	-	TRBV7-9	TRBJ2-5	TGTGCCAGCAGCCCAGCGAGGAGCGGGGCCATAGAGACCCAGTACTTC	CASSPARSGAIETQYF
TRBD2	-	TRBV19	TRBJ2-3	TGTGCCAGTAGTTTCGGGACTAGCGGCGCAGATACGCAGTATTTT	CASSFGTSGADTQYF
-	-	TRBV27	TRBJ2-7	TGTGCCAGCAGTTTTTCCGGCTCCTCGAGCTCCTACGAGCAGTACTTC	CASSFSGSSSSYEQYF
TRBD2	-	TRBV28	TRBJ2-7	TGTGCCAGCAGTAGCCCAGGGCTAGCGGGTTCCTACGAGCAGTACTTC	CASSSPGLAGSYEQYF
-	-	TRBV2	TRBJ2-2	TGTGCCATCACCGGAGGAAGGGACCCTACCGGGGAGCTGTTTTTT	CAITGGRDPTGELFF
-	-	TRBV28	TRBJ2-7	TGTGCCAGCAGTTTAACATCCGAGAATTTATACGAGCAGTACTTC	CASSLTSENLYEQYF
-	few	TRBV7-6	TRBJ2-5	TGTGCCAGCAGCCCGTACCAAGAGACCCAGTACTTC	CASSPYQETQYF
-	once	TRBV5-6	TRBJ1-1	TGTGCCAGCAGCTTATGGAGTGGTGAAGCTTTCTTT	CASSLWSGEAFF
-	-	TRBV27	TRBJ2-7	TGTGCCAGCAGTCTCCAGGGCCCAAGCTCCTACGAGCAGTACTTC	CASSLQGPSSYEQYF